The clone carrying this TCR beta chain was counted a single time. This sample is part of a study of memory CD4+ T cells and cytomegalovirus serostatus. Overall study context: Of the healthy Belgian adults, several were CMV seropositive and 20 to 30 seronegative.

This table comes from immunoSEQ multiplex PCR, and its TCRdb copy is limited to in-frame clones, with some not included. Of about 75,000 clones listed, around four fifths were seen once; the top ten hold 2% to 3%. The sort gate was single viable CD3+CD4+CD8-CD45RO+ cells for memory CD4+ T cells. Germline V CDR1 and CDR2: MNHEY, SVGAGI. The CDR3 length is 13 residues. V was clipped by 6 bases and J by 5 bases; unmatched bases: 4. This TCR came from an adult in good health and CMV-seropositive. The chain employs TRBV6-5 and TRBJ1-5; 7 nucleotides agree with TRBD1. The sequencing input was memory CD4+ T cells from blood. In DNA form, the CDR3 reads TGTGCCAGCAGAGGACAGGAATATCAGCCCCAGCATTTT. It is translated as CASRGQEYQPQHF.